Included here is one TCR beta chain sequence, with context. It lacks a known antigen. Base qualities were left out, and no much larger clone turns up one base away. TCRbeta CDR3 regions were amplified from genomic DNA using the immunoSEQ Assay, a bias-controlled multiplex PCR. On the study's bioinformatics: The number of nucleated cells in each sample was estimated by amplification of reference gene primers within the assay. To quantify the absolute abundance of each unique TCRbeta CDR3 rearrangement, sequence reads were collapsed and filtered. For each sample, productive Simpson clonality was calculated as the square root of Simpson's diversity index across productive rearrangements. TCRdb took over this immuneACCESS table, retaining in-frame rearrangements with V and J assigned. Such tables are incomplete; in checked studies, under half of the missing clones stem from an unresolved V gene, and the remainder is unexplained. The V and J calls and clone size are taken from that table; D and trimming were inferred from the DNA. This sample has 150,000 to 200,000 clones in its table, and around nine tenths of those were observed once. The ten largest clonotypes hold roughly a sixth of the sample.

The entry originates in a study of blood T cell repertoires in COVID-19 (dated by TCRdb to 2020 to 2022). As for the study more broadly: The collaborator samples originated in the United States, Italy and Spain and spanned the acute and convalescent phases of COVID-19. The material from the prospective study consisted of cDNA or gDNA derived from T cells, B-cell-depleted T cells, or PBMCs. The dataset comprised deeply sampled blood TCRbeta repertoires from subjects exposed to, actively infected with, or recovered from COVID-19. The repertoires were made available in a free public database intended to serve as a resource for research on the immune response to SARS-CoV-2. Samples came from the ongoing ImmuneRACE study (first 160 participants) plus 1,254 subjects from 6 global collaborators. The sample metadata nearly always contained a de-identified subject ID, COVID-19 status, age in years and sex. Where HLA class I and class II types were available, the types were taken from metadata supplied by the sample provider, not from assay-based typing. Results the study describes overall, beyond this receptor: The amount of clinical and demographic metadata varied by source and participant and was provided uncurated.

The collaborating institutions used their own protocols to collect whole blood in K2EDTA tubes. For TCRbeta analysis, collaborators shipped samples as frozen whole blood, isolated PBMCs, or DNA extracted from either of those sample types. V lost 3 bases and J lost 9 bases, and the count of bases not matched to a germline gene is 12. The CDR3 covers 16 residues, taking in both the cysteine and the phenylalanine. CDR3 DNA is the only sequence kept; it has 48 bases, read in frame from the first base. The germline V gene encodes CDR1 LGHDT and CDR2 YNNKEL (reference sequence). Rearrangement joined TRBV3-1 (or the pseudogene TRBV3-2) to TRBJ1-1, and 11 junctional nucleotides match TRBD1. This clonotype originated in a man aged 60-69 years with active or convalescent COVID-19. Sequencing was performed on peripheral blood. The sequenced DNA is TGTGCCAGCAGCCAGAGTTTGGACAGGGGGCGAGGTAAAGCTTTCTTT. Translated, this is CASSQSLDRGRGKAFF.